Sequencing of this T cell receptor beta chain was carried out in a study of T cells after yellow fever vaccination. As to this clonotype: The antigen remains undetermined.

Template-switching 5'RACE yielded the TCR cDNA; a universal primer site and UMIs were added in the process. TCRdb processed the 5' RACE reads anew with MiXCR; each CDR3 protein has one entry. The sample has a few hundred thousand distinct CDR3 sequences; around 20% are singletons. Study-wide points: Reappearing after the booster were most of the clones from primary vaccination (about 96% CD4, approximately 88% CD8). A small share of clonotypes appeared in both CD4 and CD8 compartments. Any FACS-sorted repertoire could hold abundant clonotypes that contaminate it from the bulk population.

Germline V gene sequence: CDR1 SGHRS, CDR2 YFSETQ. The CDR3 extends over 14 amino acids. Trimming pared 0 bases from V and 5 bases from J, leaving 10 bases between. The clonotype was recovered from a man aged 18 to 30 who received the YFV17D yellow fever vaccine. The chain couples TRBV5-1 to TRBJ2-3; D remains ambiguous. The source was PBMCs, collected before the yellow fever booster vaccination. The CDR3, as DNA: TGCGCCAGCAGCTTGGGTAGGGTTGTAGATACGCAGTATTTT. The encoded protein is CASSLGRVVDTQYF.